Below are 25 T cell receptor beta chains sequenced from a single sample in a study of persistence of HIV-infected CD4 T cells. Stimulation used around 10 ug/mL lysate from CMV-infected fibroblasts. Memory cells lacking CD40L and CD69 with high CD45RO were sorted. These receptors' antigens are unknown. Sequencing used immunoSEQ version 4 in survey mode. Here immunoSEQ multiplex PCR was the method, and the copy in TCRdb shows in-frame clones only, minus some. Among fewer than 35,000 clones listed, roughly 80% were seen once. This material consisted of CD4+ T cells sorted from PBMCs after roughly 18-hour stimulation, taken from a patient who received antiretroviral therapy. Receptors were obtained from an adult woman with HIV who was CMV-seropositive.

The chain has TRBV29-1 and TRBJ1-1; tentative D call: TRBD1 (5 bases). CDR1 and CDR2 (germline): SQVTM, ANQGSEA. The CDR3 runs 15 residues. Trimming took off 6 bases at V and 0 bases at J, with 17 bases between the two ends. The CDR3 protein is CSVARTGLLNTEAFF. CDR3 bases: TGCAGCGTCGCGAGGACGGGGCTACTGAACACTGAAGCTTTCTTT.

The rearrangement joins TRBV7-8 to TRBJ2-1; D is uncertain. Trimming took 2 bases from V and 3 from J, leaving 11 bases between them. The CDR3 has 15 residues. Germline CDR1 is SGHVS and CDR2 is FQNEAQ. CDR3 amino acids: CASSLSGRLYNEQFF. As DNA, the CDR3 is TGTGCCAGCAGCTTAAGTGGCCGCCTCTACAATGAGCAGTTCTTC.

This chain uses TRBV28 with TRBJ2-3; no definite D call. CDR1 is MDHEN, CDR2 SYDVKM, per germline. Trimming left V 2 bases short and J 9 bases short, with 3 bases between. The length of the CDR3 is 10 residues. CDR3 DNA: TGTGCCAGCAGTTTAGAAACGCAGTATTTT. Its protein product is CASSLETQYF.

The chain links TRBV11-3 to TRBJ2-3; D unclear. The CDR3 loop spans 15 amino acids. Looked up from germline, CDR1 is SGHNT and CDR2 is YENEEA. The germline V and J ends were trimmed by 1 base and 0 bases, with 8 bases remaining between them. In nucleotides, the CDR3 is TGTGCCAGCAGCTTAGGGCTAGAGAGCACAGATACGCAGTATTTT. Amino acid sequence: CASSLGLESTDTQYF. Variable domain in full (rest from reference TRBV11-3 and TRBJ2-3): EAGVVQSPRYKIIEKKQPVAFWCNPISGHNTLYWYLQNLGQGPELLIRYENEEAVDDSQLPKDRFSAERLKGVDSTLKIQPAELGDSAVYLCASSLGLESTDTQYFGPGTRLTVL.

V gene TRBV10-1 combines with J gene TRBJ2-7, with 8 bases identical to TRBD2. The CDR3 covers 13 residues. CDR1 is WNHNN and CDR2 is SYGVQD in the germline V gene (reference sequence). Trimming removed 8 bases from V and 7 bases from J; junction bases left unmatched: 10. CDR3 amino acids: CASASGGSWEQYF. The CDR3 DNA is TGCGCCAGCGCGAGCGGGGGATCGTGGGAGCAGTACTTC.

The chain links TRBV7-6 to TRBJ1-1, with D uncertain. CDR1 is SGHVS and CDR2 is FNYEAQ in the germline V gene. The CDR3 extends over 15 amino acids. V lost 1 base, J lost 0 bases, and 9 bases lay in between. As DNA, the CDR3 is TGTGCCAGCAGCTTAGACGTCTCAATGAACACTGAAGCTTTCTTT. Translation: CASSLDVSMNTEAFF.

CDR3 DNA sequence: TGTGCCAGCAGTGAAGGACAGGGACGTCAGCCCCAGCATTTT. Its protein is CASSEGQGRQPQHF. The chain couples TRBV2 to TRBJ1-5; 7 bases line up with TRBD1. The CDR3 is made up of 14 amino acids. Losses at the gene ends were 1 base for V and 6 bases for J; bases not matched to a gene: 3. In germline, CDR1 is SNHLY, CDR2 FYNNEI.

The V call is TRBV11-3, the J call TRBJ1-2, with no clear D. The ends were cut back, 5 bases at V and 3 bases at J, with 16 bases in the middle. The CDR3 is 15 amino acids. The germline V gene has CDR1 SGHNT and CDR2 YENEEA. In DNA form, the CDR3 reads TGTGCCAGCAGCGAAGGACCGCCGAGGGACTATGGCTACACCTTC. This sequence encodes CASSEGPPRDYGYTF.

A few counts support this clone. The rearrangement links TRBV7-9 to TRBJ2-3, with D perhaps TRBD1 (6 bases). Trimming left V 5 bases short and J 0 bases short, with 15 bases between. There are 16 residues in the CDR3. Germline V CDR1 and CDR2: SEHNR, FQNEAQ (reference sequence). The CDR3 here is CASSRDTPTSTDTQYF. The CDR3 DNA reads TGTGCCAGCAGCCGGGACACACCAACGAGCACAGATACGCAGTATTTT.

The V call is TRBV6-5, the J call TRBJ2-7; D might be TRBD1 (6 bases). This CDR3 comprises 12 residues. Germline CDR1 is MNHEY and CDR2 is SVGAGI. V was clipped by 6 bases and J by 6 bases, with 12 bases between them. The CDR3 DNA sequence: TGTGCCAGCAGCGTGCAGGGGACCGAGCAGTACTTC. Translating it yields CASSVQGTEQYF.

The chain recombines TRBV4-3 with TRBJ2-1; no firm D call. The CDR3 length is 15 residues. V was trimmed by 0 bases and J by 9 bases, leaving 15 bases between them. Germline assignment: CDR1 LGHNA and CDR2 YSLEER. CDR3 in amino acids: CASSQDAGQASEQFF. The CDR3 nucleotides are TGCGCCAGCAGCCAAGATGCTGGGCAGGCTAGTGAGCAGTTCTTC.

The genes are TRBV6-5 and TRBJ1-5; 7 bases align to TRBD1. Germline V CDR1 and CDR2: MNHEY, SVGAGI. The CDR3 is 13 amino acids. Germline trimming cut 5 bases from V and 6 bases from J; bases unmatched to any gene: 4. The CDR3 sequence is CASSPRGFQPQHF. For the CDR3, the DNA is TGTGCCAGCAGTCCCAGGGGGTTTCAGCCCCAGCATTTT.

The genes are TRBV7-2 and TRBJ1-2, with 7 bases matching TRBD1. The trim removed 0 bases at V and 6 bases at J, leaving 7 bases unmatched. The germline V gene encodes CDR1 SGHTA and CDR2 FQGNSA. This CDR3 region has 15 residues. The CDR3: CASSLAARGLDGYTF. For the CDR3, the DNA is TGTGCCAGCAGCTTAGCCGCCAGGGGGTTGGATGGCTACACCTTC.

The CDR3 sequence: CAISGESGRYTEAFF. For the CDR3, the DNA is TGTGCCATCAGTGGCGAGTCGGGGCGGTACACTGAAGCTTTCTTT. The chain has TRBV10-3 and TRBJ1-1; tentative D call: TRBD1 (5 bases). Trimming stripped 4 bases from V and 3 bases from J, with 15 bases between. CDR3 length equals 15 residues. Germline V gives CDR1 ENHRY, CDR2 SYGVKD.

This clone turned up a few times. The chain joins TRBV6-5 to TRBJ1-6, with D maybe TRBD1 (5 bases). V lost 6 bases, J lost 9 bases, and 15 bases lay in between. Per germline, CDR1 MNHEY and CDR2 SVGAGI. This CDR3 has 14 amino acids. The DNA for the CDR3 is TGTGCCAGCAGCTGGGGCAGGGCTGGTTCACCCCTCCACTTT. Protein: CASSWGRAGSPLHF.

This chain joins TRBV5-4 and TRBJ1-1; maybe TRBD1 (6 bases). This CDR3 is 15 amino acids long. Germline CDR1 reads SGHNT; CDR2 reads YYREEE (reference sequence). V lost 0 bases and J 1 base, leaving 10 bases between the germline ends. The CDR3 nucleotides read TGTGCCAGCAGCTTGGGGGACACCCGGAACACTGAAGCTTTCTTT. As protein: CASSLGDTRNTEAFF.

This chain joins TRBV2 and TRBJ2-2, with 9 bases fitting TRBD1. The germline CDR1 and CDR2 sequences are SNHLY and FYNNEI. Losses at the gene ends were 2 bases for V and 2 bases for J; bases not matched to a gene: 3. The CDR3 extends over 16 amino acids. CDR3 region: CASSEPGQGNTGELFF. The CDR3 nucleotides are TGTGCCAGCAGTGAACCGGGACAGGGAAACACCGGGGAGCTGTTTTTT.

The chain joins TRBV21-1 to TRBJ2-7; TRBD2 is the table's D call, not checked against the DNA. TRBV21-1 is tagged as a pseudogene. CDR3 size: 14 residues. In DNA form, the CDR3 reads TGTGCCAGCAGCAAGGAGCGGACTAAGAGGGGGCAGTACTTC. This sequence encodes CASSKERTKRGQYF.

V is TRBV2 and J is TRBJ2-5; 9 nucleotides agree with TRBD2. The germline CDR1 and CDR2 sequences are SNHLY and FYNNEI. The CDR3 spans 17 residues. J was trimmed by 0 bases and V by 3 bases; bases with no gene match: 8. The CDR3 loop reads CASSDPSSGTYQETQYF. Here the CDR3 DNA reads TGTGCCAGCAGTGATCCGTCTAGCGGGACCTACCAAGAGACCCAGTACTTC.

In this sample, this clone is medium-sized (0.01 to 0.1%). This chain uses TRBV7-9 with TRBJ1-3; D gene uncertain. CDR1 SEHNR and CDR2 FQNEAQ come from the germline V gene (reference sequence). The CDR3 has 14 residues. V was pared by 6 bases and J by 0 bases, with 9 bases between. CDR3 sequence (DNA): TGTGCCAGCAGTCTAAACGACTCTGGAAACACCATATATTTT. Translation gives CASSLNDSGNTIYF.

J is TRBJ1-6 and V is TRBV11-3; 9 nucleotides match TRBD1. CDR1 is SGHNT and CDR2 is YENEEA in the germline V gene. The V segment lost 4 bases and the J segment 7 bases; nucleotides outside the gene matches: 2. This CDR3 spans 14 amino acids. This CDR3 reads CASSWGQGNSPLHF. The CDR3 nucleotides read TGTGCCAGCAGCTGGGGACAGGGAAATTCACCCCTCCACTTT.

The CDR3 nucleotides are TGTGCCAGCACACACACGAACACCGGGGAGCTGTTTTTT. This translates into CASTHTNTGELFF. The chain carries TRBV28 and TRBJ2-2, with D unclear. The V gene's germline CDR1 is MDHEN and CDR2 SYDVKM. V was shortened by 7 bases and J by 0 bases, with 6 bases between the two germline ends. The CDR3 runs to 13 residues.

CDR3 DNA: TGTGCCAGCAGTCGAGCGGGAGTAAACACAGATACGCAGTATTTT. It translates to CASSRAGVNTDTQYF. This chain uses TRBV28 with TRBJ2-3; 8 bases line up with TRBD2. The CDR3 runs to 15 residues. The V segment lost 5 bases and the J segment 2 bases; nucleotides outside the gene matches: 6. CDR1 is MDHEN and CDR2 is SYDVKM in the germline V gene.

The V gene is TRBV6-1, the J gene TRBJ1-6, with no clear D. CDR1 is MNHNS, CDR2 SASEGT, per germline. The V and J ends lost 2 bases and 10 bases respectively, with 9 bases between them. This CDR3 has 13 residues. CDR3 nucleotides: TGTGCCAGCAGTGAAACATTAGGCTCACCCCTCCACTTT. It yields the protein CASSETLGSPLHF.

This clone has just a few counts. This rearrangement joins TRBV5-4 to TRBJ2-2, with D possibly being TRBD1 (5 bases). V lost 2 bases to trimming and J lost 4 bases, with 9 bases between them. The germline gives CDR1 SGHNT, CDR2 YYREEE (reference sequence). This CDR3 has 14 amino acids. CDR3 loop: CASSLGQITGELFF. The CDR3 DNA follows: TGTGCCAGCAGCTTAGGACAAATCACCGGGGAGCTGTTTTTT.